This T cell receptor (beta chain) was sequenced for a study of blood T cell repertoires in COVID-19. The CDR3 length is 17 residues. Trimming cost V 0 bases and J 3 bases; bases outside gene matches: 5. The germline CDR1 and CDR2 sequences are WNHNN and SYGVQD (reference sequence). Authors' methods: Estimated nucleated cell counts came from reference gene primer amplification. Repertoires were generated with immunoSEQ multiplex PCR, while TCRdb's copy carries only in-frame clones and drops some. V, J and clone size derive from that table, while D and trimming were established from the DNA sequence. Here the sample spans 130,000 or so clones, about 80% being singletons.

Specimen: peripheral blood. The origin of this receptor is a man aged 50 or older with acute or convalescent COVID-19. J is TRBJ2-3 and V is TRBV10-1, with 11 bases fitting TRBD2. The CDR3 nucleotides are TGCGCCAGCAGTGAGTCGGGTAGCGGGGGGGAGACAGATACGCAGTATTTT. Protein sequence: CASSESGSGGETDTQYF.